These 7 T cell receptor beta chains were all obtained from the same sample, sequenced in a study of T cells in Graves' hyperthyroidism and ophthalmopathy. RNA transcripts were the template for amplifying TCR beta CDR3 regions. TCR CDR3 underwent first-round RT-PCR with the HTBI primer set. TCRdb re-analysed the multiplex PCR reads in MiXCR, keeping a single row per CDR3 protein. The sample lists about 370,000 distinct CDR3 sequences; roughly 15% were seen once. Specimen: blood. These receptors originate from a woman between 55 and 75 years old with Graves' ophthalmopathy.

This clonotype was detected ten times or more. The V and J genes are TRBV12-3 or TRBV12-4 and TRBJ2-1; no clear D gene. The V gene lost 1 base and the J gene lost 4 bases, with 11 bases spanning the gap. This CDR3 region has 15 residues. CDR3 region: CASSLGQRRYNEQFF. CDR3 DNA sequence: TGTGCCAGCAGTTTAGGGCAGCGCAGATACAATGAGCAGTTCTTC.

Ten or more counts support this clonotype. The chain links TRBV11-2 to TRBJ2-1, with D possibly being TRBD1 (6 bases). CDR3 length: 14 residues. V was cut by 5 bases and J by 8 bases, with 16 bases left in between. The germline V gene has CDR1 SGHAT and CDR2 FQNNGV. CDR3 coding DNA: TGTGCCAGCAGCCAGACAGGTTGGCTAGATGAGCAGTTCTTC. Translation: CASSQTGWLDEQFF.

This clonotype was counted at least ten times. The V gene is TRBV7-2, the J gene TRBJ2-3, with D perhaps TRBD1 (5 bases). The CDR3 length is 12 residues. With 4 bases removed from V and 6 bases from J, the gap between germline ends came to 8 bases. The germline CDR1 and CDR2 sequences are SGHTA and FQGNSA. The CDR3 is CASSSQGDTQYF. The CDR3, as DNA: TGTGCCAGCAGCTCGCAGGGCGATACGCAGTATTTT.

The table lists this clonotype with many counts. The rearrangement uses TRBV12-3 or TRBV12-4 and TRBJ1-1; D gene uncertain. The length of the CDR3 is 13 residues. V was cut by 6 bases and J by 7 bases, with 15 bases left in between. CDR3 sequence (DNA): TGTGCCAGCAGCCCCACGCGGGCCGGTGAAGCTTTCTTT. Translation: CASSPTRAGEAFF.

The rearrangement uses TRBV6-1 and TRBJ2-2; 7 positions agree with TRBD2. Germline assignment: CDR1 MNHNS and CDR2 SASEGT. V was pared by 2 bases and J by 3 bases, with 3 bases of the junction left unmatched. The CDR3 runs to 15 residues. For the CDR3, the DNA is TGTGCCAGCAGTGAACAGGCGGGAGACACCGGGGAGCTGTTTTTT. Translated: CASSEQAGDTGELFF.

V gene TRBV27 combines with J gene TRBJ2-7, with D possibly TRBD1 on 6 matching bases. V was clipped by 10 bases and J by 7 bases, with 23 bases between them. Germline assignment: CDR1 MNHEY and CDR2 SMNVEV (reference sequence). The CDR3 is made up of 14 amino acids. The CDR3 sequence: CAISLGVGAREQYF. The CDR3 DNA sequence: TGTGCCATCAGCCTCGGTGTGGGGGCGAGGGAGCAGTACTTC.

This clonotype was seen repeatedly, ten times or more. The rearrangement links TRBV2 to TRBJ2-7, with D uncertain. Germline CDR1 and CDR2: SNHLY and FYNNEI. Trimming stripped 5 bases from V and 2 bases from J, with 7 bases between. The CDR3 spans 12 residues. DNA for the CDR3: TGTGCCAGCAGTCGACTGGCCTACGAGCAGTACTTC. Its protein product is CASSRLAYEQYF.